The clone carrying this TCR beta chain was detected once. This entry comes from a study of type 1 and type 2 diabetes patients. Study-wide context: Samples came from type 1 diabetic, type 2 diabetic or nondiabetic people, recruited in China.

Amplification started from genomic DNA. Amplification of the beta chain CDR3 used 30 forward and 13 reverse multiplex primers. TCRdb re-derived calls from the multiplex PCR reads in MiXCR, one entry per CDR3 protein. The sample contains 250,000 or so distinct CDR3 sequences, roughly 50% of which appear only once. The CDR3 covers 14 residues. In germline, CDR1 is MGHRA, CDR2 YSYEKL. V dropped 0 bases and J dropped 10; count of bases not matched to a gene: 2. All diabetic donors were classified as either type 1 or type 2 diabetes. This sequence joins TRBV4-1 and TRBJ1-4, with 10 bases that match TRBD1. The TCR originated in a man aged 18 to 30 with type 2 diabetes. The sequenced sample consisted of peripheral blood mononuclear cells (PBMCs). CDR3 in amino acids: CASSQEGQGLKLFF. The CDR3 DNA is TGCGCCAGCAGCCAAGAGGGACAGGGGTTAAAACTGTTTTTT.